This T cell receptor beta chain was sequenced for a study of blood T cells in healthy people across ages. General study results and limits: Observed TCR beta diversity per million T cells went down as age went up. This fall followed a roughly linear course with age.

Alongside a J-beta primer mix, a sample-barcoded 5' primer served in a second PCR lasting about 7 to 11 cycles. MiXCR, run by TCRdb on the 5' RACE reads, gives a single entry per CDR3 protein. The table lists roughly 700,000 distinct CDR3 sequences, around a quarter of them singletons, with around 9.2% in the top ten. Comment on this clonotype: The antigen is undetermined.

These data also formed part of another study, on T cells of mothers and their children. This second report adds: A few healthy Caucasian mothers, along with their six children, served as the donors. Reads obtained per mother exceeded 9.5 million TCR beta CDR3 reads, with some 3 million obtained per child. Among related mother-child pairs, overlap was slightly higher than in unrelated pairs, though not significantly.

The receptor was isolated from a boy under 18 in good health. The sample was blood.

The CDR3 loop reads CSVVLYDGSGANVLTF. DNA for the CDR3: TGCAGCGTTGTTCTCTATGACGGCTCTGGGGCCAACGTCCTGACTTTC. The genes are TRBV29-1 and TRBJ2-6; D not certain. The CDR3 runs to 16 residues. Trimming removed 4 bases from V and 0 bases from J, with 13 bases in between. From germline, CDR1 is SQVTM and CDR2 ANQGSEA.